The 27 T cell receptor beta chains listed next were all sequenced from one sample in a study of follicular helper T cells after annual influenza vaccination. The time point here: 2015-2016 season, pre-vaccination. Profiling relied on immunoSEQ multiplex PCR, and the TCRdb table lists in-frame clones only, not all of them. The table lists more than 8,500 clones, around four fifths of them singletons. Sequencing was performed on CXCR5+ CD38- circulating T follicular helper cells from blood, taken on the day of influenza vaccination. Documented subset: circulating Tfh, non-naive CD4+CXCR5+PD-1+ (ICOS+CD38+ or ICOS-CD38-). All receptors come from an adult who received the influenza vaccine.

V and J are TRBV2 and TRBJ1-2; 10 bases align to TRBD1. Germline lookup yields CDR1 SNHLY and CDR2 FYNNEI. The V gene end was trimmed by 4 bases and the J gene end by 8 bases; junction bases not matched to a gene: 1. The CDR3 length is 12 residues. DNA of the CDR3: TGTGCCAGCAGTGGGGACAGGGGCGGCTACACCTTC. It yields the protein CASSGDRGGYTF.

There are a few counts of this clone. The V call is TRBV20-1, the J call TRBJ2-1; no firm D call. Germline V lookup: CDR1 DFQATT, CDR2 SNEGSKA (reference sequence). This CDR3 has 11 amino acids. Trimming removed 2 bases at V and 9 bases at J, with 8 bases between. The CDR3 loop reads CSARPSSEQFF. In nucleotides, the CDR3 is TGCAGTGCTAGACCTTCTAGTGAGCAGTTCTTC.

A few counts support this clone. The chain carries TRBV5-6 and TRBJ1-1; tentative D call: TRBD1 (6 bases). This CDR3 contains 16 residues. Trimming removed 0 bases at V and 2 bases at J, with 14 bases between. Germline V gene lookup returns CDR1 SGHDT and CDR2 YYEEEE. The CDR3 loop reads CASSLVGDTINTEAFF. The CDR3 bases are TGTGCCAGCAGCTTGGTGGGGGACACAATTAACACTGAAGCTTTCTTT.

The chain carries TRBV7-2 and TRBJ2-1; 7 bases line up with TRBD2. Looked up from germline, CDR1 is SGHTA and CDR2 is FQGNSA. This CDR3 is 16 amino acids long. The trim removed 3 bases at V and 8 bases at J, leaving 13 bases unmatched. CDR3 DNA sequence: TGTGCCAGCAGCTTTCAAGCGGGGAGAGGAAGAGATGAGCAGTTCTTC. Translated, it gives CASSFQAGRGRDEQFF.

The chain is built from TRBV9 and TRBJ2-7, with 8 bases matching TRBD2. Trimming cost V 4 bases and J 0 bases; bases outside gene matches: 6. The length of the CDR3 is 15 residues. The germline V gene encodes CDR1 SGDLS and CDR2 YYNGEE. This CDR3 reads CASSPMREASYEQYF. CDR3 nucleotides: TGTGCCAGCAGCCCCATGCGGGAGGCCTCCTACGAGCAGTACTTC.

The chain is built from TRBV15 and TRBJ2-1; D call uncertain. The germline V gene has CDR1 LNHNV and CDR2 YYDKDF (reference sequence). V was trimmed by 8 bases and J by 8 bases, leaving 7 bases between them. CDR3 length equals 10 residues. CDR3 loop: CATVGDEQFF. CDR3 sequence (DNA): TGTGCCACCGTGGGCGATGAGCAGTTCTTC.

The chain joins TRBV15 to TRBJ2-4, with a possible D match to TRBD1 (5 bases). Trimming removed 3 bases at V and 0 bases at J, with 15 bases between. The CDR3 is 17 residues long. Germline V gene data show CDR1 as LNHNV and CDR2 as YYDKDF (reference sequence). In DNA form, the CDR3 reads TGTGCCACCAGCAGGTTAGGGGATCCAATAGCCAAAAACATTCAGTACTTC. It translates to CATSRLGDPIAKNIQYF.

This clone was seen just once. The rearrangement links TRBV25-1 to TRBJ1-1; a weak D match, TRBD1 (6 bases). Looked up from germline, CDR1 is MGHDK and CDR2 is SYGVNS. The CDR3 consists of 14 residues. The V gene lost 3 bases and the J gene lost 8 bases, with 16 bases spanning the gap. Here the CDR3 DNA reads TGTGCCAGCAGTGAGGGATGGGGGCAGATCGAAGCTTTCTTT. This gives the protein CASSEGWGQIEAFF. The full variable domain, with the rest looked up from reference TRBV25-1 and TRBJ1-1, is EADIYQTPRYLVIGTGKKITLECSQTMGHDKMYWYQQDPGMELHLIHYSYGVNSTEKGDLSSESTVSRIRTEHFPLTLESARPSHTSQYLCASSEGWGQIEAFFGQGTRLTVV.

This clone is classed as medium-sized. The chain links TRBV11-3 to TRBJ2-7, with 9 positions matching TRBD1. This CDR3 region has 13 residues. The V segment lost 10 bases and the J segment 3 bases; nucleotides outside the gene matches: 7. In germline, CDR1 is SGHNT, CDR2 YENEEA. The CDR3 DNA is TGTGCCACCTCACAGGGGGCAGGCTACGAGCAGTACTTC. It specifies CATSQGAGYEQYF.

This chain links TRBV19 with TRBJ1-1; 8 bases agree with TRBD1. Germline assignment: CDR1 LNHDA and CDR2 SQIVND (reference sequence). The CDR3 has 16 amino acids. Trimming at V came to 5 bases and at J to 3 bases, leaving 11 bases not matched to a gene. CDR3 loop: CASSPDRGTLDTEAFF. DNA for the CDR3: TGTGCCAGTAGTCCCGACAGGGGAACCCTCGACACTGAAGCTTTCTTT.

This sequence joins TRBV11-2 and TRBJ2-2; D is unclear. CDR1 SGHAT and CDR2 FQNNGV come from the germline V gene. The CDR3 runs 14 residues. With 5 bases removed from V and 1 base from J, the gap between germline ends came to 8 bases. The CDR3 region is CASSLVGNTGELFF. The DNA for the CDR3 is TGTGCCAGCAGCCTGGTGGGGAACACCGGGGAGCTGTTTTTT.

The chain carries TRBV18 and TRBJ2-1, with 11 nucleotides matching TRBD1. CDR3 length: 15 amino acids. V shed 7 bases, J shed 4 bases, and the junction held 6 bases outside the gene matches. Germline values: CDR1 KGHSH, CDR2 LQKENI. DNA for the CDR3: TGTGCCAGCTTTTCCGGGACAGGGGGATACAATGAGCAGTTCTTC. This sequence encodes CASFSGTGGYNEQFF. Combining the CDR3 with reference TRBV18 and TRBJ2-1 gives the whole variable domain NAGVMQNPRHLVRRRGQEARLRCSPMKGHSHVYWYRQLPEEGLKFMVYLQKENIIDESGMPKERFSAEFPKEGPSILRIQQVVRGDSAAYFCASFSGTGGYNEQFFGPGTRLTVL.

The chain employs TRBV28 and TRBJ1-1, with TRBD1 as a possible D gene (5 bases). Germline-derived CDR1 and CDR2 are MDHEN and SYDVKM. V lost 6 bases and J lost 2, with 10 bases in between. CDR3 length: 13 residues. This CDR3 reads CASSLTDNTEAFF. The CDR3 bases are TGTGCCAGCAGCCTGACAGACAACACTGAAGCTTTCTTT.

The chain is built from TRBV28 and TRBJ2-7, with D uncertain. CDR3 length equals 15 residues. With 5 bases removed from V and 1 base from J, the gap between germline ends came to 15 bases. The germline gives CDR1 MDHEN, CDR2 SYDVKM. The CDR3 protein is CASSVLGSYSYEQYF. The DNA of the CDR3 is TGTGCCAGCAGTGTCCTCGGGTCGTATTCCTACGAGCAGTACTTC.

This sequence joins TRBV10-3 and TRBJ1-1, with a tentative D call TRBD1 (5 bases). The germline V and J ends were trimmed by 2 bases and 0 bases, with 13 bases remaining between them. The CDR3 runs to 16 residues. Germline V gene sequence: CDR1 ENHRY, CDR2 SYGVKD. CDR3 DNA sequence: TGTGCCATCAGTGAGAGGAGGGGCGGGGTGAACACTGAAGCTTTCTTT. This sequence encodes CAISERRGGVNTEAFF.

This chain uses TRBV28 with TRBJ1-2; 7 bases are a match to TRBD1. The J segment lost 5 bases and the V segment lost 6 bases, leaving 3 bases of the junction unmatched. Germline V lookup: CDR1 MDHEN, CDR2 SYDVKM. The CDR3 has 12 amino acids. The CDR3 protein is CASSDRVYGYTF. As DNA, the CDR3 is TGTGCCAGCAGCGACAGGGTATATGGCTACACCTTC.

V and J are TRBV2 and TRBJ2-5; perhaps D is TRBD1 or TRBD2 (5 bases each). V was pared by 4 bases and J by 5 bases, with 17 bases between. Germline lookup yields CDR1 SNHLY and CDR2 FYNNEI. The CDR3 runs to 15 residues. The CDR3 DNA follows: TGTGCCAGCAGTGGAACGGGGAGTCCAGGGGAGACCCAGTACTTC. Residues: CASSGTGSPGETQYF.

V gene TRBV6-5 combines with J gene TRBJ1-4; D might be TRBD1 (6 bases). The CDR3 is 15 residues long. Trimming removed 3 bases from V and 6 bases from J, with 14 bases in between. CDR1 MNHEY and CDR2 SVGAGI come from the germline V gene. The CDR3 sequence is CASSYGQTSDEKLFF. CDR3 bases: TGTGCCAGCAGTTATGGACAGACATCCGATGAAAAACTGTTTTTT.

The V and J genes are TRBV27 and TRBJ1-2; D unclear. The V gene lost 3 bases and the J gene lost 8 bases, with 22 bases spanning the gap. CDR1 and CDR2 from the germline V gene are MNHEY and SMNVEV (reference sequence). The length of the CDR3 is 16 residues. CDR3 nucleotide sequence: TGTGCCAGCAGTTTCTCCAGTACAGCCACCGTAGAAGGCTACACCTTC. It is translated as CASSFSSTATVEGYTF.

The rearrangement uses TRBV9 and TRBJ1-3; D uncertain. V lost 3 bases to trimming and J lost 5 bases, with 9 bases between them. In germline, CDR1 is SGDLS, CDR2 YYNGEE. The CDR3 covers 13 residues. The CDR3: CASSALNRNTIYF. The CDR3 bases are TGTGCCAGCAGCGCCCTGAATCGAAACACCATATATTTT.

The gene calls are TRBV5-8 and TRBJ2-1; 10 bases fit TRBD2. The CDR3 spans 15 residues. CDR1 and CDR2 (germline): SGHTS, YDEGEE. V lost 3 bases to trimming and J lost 3 bases; unmatched junction nucleotides: 3. The CDR3 DNA follows: TGTGCCAGCAGCTCCGGGACTAGCGTCTACAATGAGCAGTTCTTC. It yields the protein CASSSGTSVYNEQFF.

This chain joins TRBV29-1 and TRBJ1-1; 7 bases are a match to TRBD1. Germline values: CDR1 SQVTM, CDR2 ANQGSEA. The CDR3 is 15 amino acids. Trimming removed 3 bases from V and 0 bases from J; junction bases left unmatched: 7. As DNA, the CDR3 is TGCAGCGTTGACACCTTAGACAGGGTGAACACTGAAGCTTTCTTT. Its translation is CSVDTLDRVNTEAFF.

This clone was seen once. V is TRBV5-5 and J is TRBJ2-7; TRBD1 agrees at 9 bases. The V gene's germline CDR1 is SGHKS and CDR2 YYEKEE (reference sequence). Trimming at V came to 0 bases and at J to 3 bases, leaving 10 bases not matched to a gene. This CDR3 contains 17 residues. In nucleotides, the CDR3 is TGTGCCAGCAGCTTGGTTCCGGGACAGGGTACTTTCTACGAGCAGTACTTC. The encoded protein is CASSLVPGQGTFYEQYF.

The rearrangement links TRBV9 to TRBJ2-3; possible D gene TRBD2, 7 bases. V was shortened by 3 bases and J by 8 bases, with 19 bases between the two germline ends. Looked up from germline, CDR1 is SGDLS and CDR2 is YYNGEE. The CDR3 is 15 amino acids. The CDR3 region has the DNA TGTGCCAGCAGCGAGGACAGCCGGGGGGTGGGTACGCAGTATTTT. Translated: CASSEDSRGVGTQYF.

The CDR3 sequence is CASSQEDEGDSRRDTQYF. Written as DNA, the CDR3 is TGCGCCAGCAGCCAAGAGGACGAAGGGGACAGCCGGCGGGATACGCAGTATTTT. J is TRBJ2-3 and V is TRBV4-1, with 7 bases that match TRBD1. CDR1 and CDR2 (germline): MGHRA, YSYEKL. Losses at the gene ends were 0 bases for V and 6 bases for J; bases not matched to a gene: 15. The CDR3 extends over 18 amino acids.

The chain has TRBV18 and TRBJ1-5, with unresolved D. The length of the CDR3 is 14 residues. The V gene lost 5 bases and the J gene lost 6 bases, with 14 bases spanning the gap. The germline V gene encodes CDR1 KGHSH and CDR2 LQKENI. The DNA of the CDR3 is TGTGCCAGCTCAGCCGAAAGCGGCGGTCAGCCCCAGCATTTT. It specifies CASSAESGGQPQHF.

This chain uses TRBV2 with TRBJ2-2; 9 bases match TRBD1. Germline V gene data show CDR1 as SNHLY and CDR2 as FYNNEI. The CDR3 contains 15 residues. The V segment lost 4 bases and the J segment 2 bases; nucleotides outside the gene matches: 2. The CDR3 sequence: CASSVQGANTGELFF. The CDR3 nucleotides read TGTGCCAGCAGTGTACAGGGGGCTAACACCGGGGAGCTGTTTTTT.